Below, one T cell receptor beta chain is given with its context. Its antigen remains unidentified. This sample stems from a study of T-cell memory formation after mild COVID-19. Study outcomes and limitations: Certain responding clones were present in pre-infection memory, suggesting participation of cross-reactive memory. The main location of contracting CD4+ clones was CM and EM, and that of contracting CD8+ clones was EMRA. The authors did not confirm SARS-CoV-2 specificity of second-wave clones peaking day 37.

TCR alpha and TCR beta cDNA libraries carrying sample barcodes and UMIs came from 5'RACE with constant-segment primers. Each CDR3 protein gets one entry after TCRdb re-called the 5' RACE reads with MiXCR. Here the sample spans fewer than 350,000 distinct CDR3 sequences, 14% being singletons. From germline, CDR1 is WSHSY and CDR2 SAAADI. CDR3 length: 12 amino acids. Germline trimming cut 6 bases from V and 6 bases from J; bases unmatched to any gene: 3. This sequence originates from a man aged 18-30 years who had mild COVID-19 (a few samples of this study predate the infection). Cell type and time point are not known. This chain connects TRBV10-2 to TRBJ2-7, with TRBD1 identical over 9 bases. The specimen was PBMCs or a T cell subset sorted from them (not recorded which). CDR3 loop: CASSATGGEQYF. CDR3 in DNA: TGCGCCAGCAGCGCGACAGGGGGCGAGCAGTACTTC.